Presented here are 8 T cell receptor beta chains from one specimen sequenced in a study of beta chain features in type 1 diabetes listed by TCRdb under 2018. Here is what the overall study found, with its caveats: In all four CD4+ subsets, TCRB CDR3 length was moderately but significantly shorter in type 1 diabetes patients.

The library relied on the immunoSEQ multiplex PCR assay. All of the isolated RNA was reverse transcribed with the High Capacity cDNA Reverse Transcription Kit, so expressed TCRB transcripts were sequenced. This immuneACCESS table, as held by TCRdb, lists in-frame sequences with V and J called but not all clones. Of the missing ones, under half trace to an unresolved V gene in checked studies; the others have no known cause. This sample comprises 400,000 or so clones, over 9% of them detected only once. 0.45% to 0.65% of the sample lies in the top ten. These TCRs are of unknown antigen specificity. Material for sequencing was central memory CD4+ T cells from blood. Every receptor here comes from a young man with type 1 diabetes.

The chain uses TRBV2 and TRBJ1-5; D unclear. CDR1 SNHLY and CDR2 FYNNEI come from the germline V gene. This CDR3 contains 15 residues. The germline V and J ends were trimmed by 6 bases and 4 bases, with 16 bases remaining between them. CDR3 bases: TGTGCCAGCAGCGAATTCCGGGGTGGGAATCAGCCCCAGCATTTT. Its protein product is CASSEFRGGNQPQHF.

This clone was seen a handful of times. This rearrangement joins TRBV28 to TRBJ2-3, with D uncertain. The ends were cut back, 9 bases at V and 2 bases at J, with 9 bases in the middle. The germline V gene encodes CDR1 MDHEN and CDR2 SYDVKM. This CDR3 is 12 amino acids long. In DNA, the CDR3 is TGTGCCAGTACGGAATCCACAGATACGCAGTATTTT. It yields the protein CASTESTDTQYF.

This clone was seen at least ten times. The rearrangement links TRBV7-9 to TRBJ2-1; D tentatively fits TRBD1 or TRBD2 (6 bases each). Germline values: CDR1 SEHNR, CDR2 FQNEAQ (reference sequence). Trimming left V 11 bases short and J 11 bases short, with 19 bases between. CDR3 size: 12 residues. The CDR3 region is CAAGSVGGQQFF. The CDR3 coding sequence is TGTGCCGCGGGGTCCGTGGGGGGCCAGCAGTTCTTC.

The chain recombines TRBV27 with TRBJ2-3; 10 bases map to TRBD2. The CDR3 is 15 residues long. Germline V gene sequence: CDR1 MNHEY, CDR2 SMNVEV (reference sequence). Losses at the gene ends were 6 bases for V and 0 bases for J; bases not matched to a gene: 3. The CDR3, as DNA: TGTGCCAGCAGAAAGACTAGCGGGAGCACAGATACGCAGTATTTT. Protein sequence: CASRKTSGSTDTQYF.

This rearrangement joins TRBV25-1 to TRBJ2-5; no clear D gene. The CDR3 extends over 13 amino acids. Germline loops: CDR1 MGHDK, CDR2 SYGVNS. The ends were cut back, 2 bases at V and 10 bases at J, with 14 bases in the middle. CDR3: CASSEPTPEDQYF. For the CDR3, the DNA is TGTGCCAGCAGTGAACCGACCCCCGAGGACCAGTACTTC.

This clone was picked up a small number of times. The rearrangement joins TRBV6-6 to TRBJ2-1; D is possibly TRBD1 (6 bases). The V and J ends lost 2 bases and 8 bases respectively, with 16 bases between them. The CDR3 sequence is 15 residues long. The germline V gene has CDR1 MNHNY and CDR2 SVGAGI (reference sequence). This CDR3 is CASSYGSGDYYEQFF. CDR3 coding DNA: TGTGCCAGCAGTTACGGATCAGGGGATTACTATGAGCAGTTCTTC.

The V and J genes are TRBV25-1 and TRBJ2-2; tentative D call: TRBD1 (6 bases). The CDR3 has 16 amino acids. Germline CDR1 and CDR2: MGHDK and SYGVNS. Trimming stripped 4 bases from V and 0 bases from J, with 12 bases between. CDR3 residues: CASSARDTANTGELFF. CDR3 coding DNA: TGTGCCAGCAGTGCCAGGGACACCGCGAACACCGGGGAGCTGTTTTTT.

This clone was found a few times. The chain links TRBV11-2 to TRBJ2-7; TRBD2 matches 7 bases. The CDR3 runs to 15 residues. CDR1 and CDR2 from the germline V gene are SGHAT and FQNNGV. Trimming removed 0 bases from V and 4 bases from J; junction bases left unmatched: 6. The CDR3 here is CASSLELAVSYEQYF. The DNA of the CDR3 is TGTGCCAGCAGCTTAGAGCTAGCGGTCTCTTACGAGCAGTACTTC.